This TCR beta chain was identified during a study of molecular identifiers for immune sequencing clone quantification. Study-level points and caveats: Clones of above 20 RNA copies carried over 97% of effector molecules; in naive cells they carried under 1%.

CDR3 length equals 15 residues. Germline CDR1 reads SGHNT; CDR2 reads YYREEE (reference sequence). V lost 1 base to trimming and J lost 7 bases, with 17 bases between them. This clonotype has ten or more counts. Its specificity is unknown. Each CDR3 protein is one row after TCRdb ran MiXCR on the PCR reads. The sample holds 20,000 to 30,000 distinct CDR3 sequences, more than 15% seen once. The TCR originated in a human donor in good health. Some libraries in this study had Jurkat cell RNA spiked in. Material: naive CD8+ T cells from blood, with Jurkat cell RNA spiked in. Subset meaning: FACS-sorted CD8+CD4-CCR7+CD45RA+ naive T cells. The chain combines TRBV5-4 with TRBJ1-2; D call uncertain. The CDR3 DNA is TGTGCCAGCAGCTTGTACGCAGTGTATAGTCGTGGCTACACCTTC. Amino acids: CASSLYAVYSRGYTF.